Listed below are T cell receptor beta chains from one sample, sequenced in a study of Graves' ophthalmopathy and Graves' hyperthyroidism. TCRdb called the multiplex PCR reads again in MiXCR, with one record for every CDR3 protein. The sample consists of about 740,000 distinct CDR3 sequences, 35% to 50% of them appearing once. The sequenced sample consisted of peripheral blood. The receptors stem from an adult man with Graves' ophthalmopathy. Each CDR3 is given with its conserved first and last residue. The D gene is left open where the match is weak. Some rows mark clone size as missing; the rest say once, few, many or name a class of expanded clone.

few	TRBJ2-2	TRBD1	TRBV29-1	CSVLTGSTGELFF	TGCAGCGTCCTGACAGGGAGCACCGGGGAGCTGTTTTTT
many	TRBJ1-1	TRBD1	TRBV10-3	CAISAGTGGRNTEAFF	TGTGCCATCAGTGCCGGGACAGGAGGTCGGAACACTGAAGCTTTCTTT
NA	TRBJ1-1	NA	TRBV25-1	CASSSGGAENTEAFF	TGTGCCAGCAGTTCCGGGGGCGCCGAGAACACTGAAGCTTTCTTT
NA	TRBJ2-7	TRBD2	TRBV20-1	CSAPTGLAGDHYEQYF	TGCAGTGCCCCGACCGGACTAGCGGGAGACCACTACGAGCAGTACTTC
many	TRBJ2-7	NA	TRBV2	CASSPPQGQAYEQYF	TGTGCCAGCAGTCCCCCCCAAGGACAAGCCTACGAGCAGTACTTC
many	TRBJ2-2	NA	TRBV6-5	CASSYSRGGELFF	TGTGCCAGCAGTTACTCGCGGGGCGGGGAGCTGTTTTTT
NA	TRBJ2-1	NA	TRBV10-1	CASSEMRNYNEQFF	TGCGCCAGCAGTGAAATGCGGAATTACAATGAGCAGTTCTTC
many	TRBJ2-5	TRBD1	TRBV29-1	CSVGQGAETQYF	TGCAGCGTTGGACAGGGGGCGGAGACCCAGTACTTC
many	TRBJ1-1	NA	TRBV11-1	CASSLAGQEAFF	TGTGCCAGCAGCTTAGCGGGACAAGAAGCTTTCTTT
NA	TRBJ1-1	NA	TRBV4-3	CASSPGYGLNTEAFF	TGCGCCAGCAGCCCAGGCTACGGGTTGAACACTGAAGCTTTCTTT
few	TRBJ2-7	NA	TRBV20-1	CSARVEPSYEQYF	TGCAGTGCTAGAGTGGAACCCTCCTACGAGCAGTACTTC
many	TRBJ2-7	NA	TRBV7-7	CASREQYF	TGTGCCAGCAGGGAGCAGTACTTC
NA	TRBJ1-1	TRBD1	TRBV10-3	CASSVETGEAFF	TGTGCCAGCAGTGTAGAGACAGGGGAGGCTTTCTTT
NA	TRBJ1-1	NA	TRBV5-4	CASSPAFF	TGTGCCAGCAGCCCGGCTTTCTTT
NA	TRBJ2-7	NA	TRBV25-1	CASSQEAPSYEQYF	TGTGCCAGCAGCCAAGAAGCTCCCTCCTACGAGCAGTACTTC
many	TRBJ1-1	TRBD1	TRBV29-1	CSGGQGNTEAFF	TGCAGTGGGGGACAGGGGAACACTGAAGCTTTCTTT